These T cell receptor beta chains were read from a single sample in a study of naive and memory T cell subsets. TCRdb called the UMI-ligation and nested PCR reads again in MiXCR, with one record for every CDR3 protein. The sample records about 90,000 distinct CDR3 sequences, approximately 10% being singletons. Sequencing was done on a sample of naive CD4+ T cells from blood. The receptors originated from a human donor in good health. CDR3s include the opening cysteine and the closing phenylalanine or tryptophan. D genes are given only for firm matches. Rows give clone size only sometimes, using once, few, many, or a class for an expanded clone.

clone_size,j_call,cdr3_length,d_call,v_call,cdr3_aa,cdr3_nt
.,TRBJ1-2,14,.,TRBV7-9,CASSSRDTGYGYTF,TGTGCCAGCAGCTCCAGGGATACCGGCTATGGCTACACCTTC
many,TRBJ2-1,10,.,TRBV20-1,CSARYNEQFF,TGCAGTGCTAGATACAATGAGCAGTTCTTC
.,TRBJ1-2,14,.,TRBV13,CASSLQQPNYGYTF,TGTGCCAGCAGCTTACAGCAACCTAACTATGGCTACACCTTC
few,TRBJ2-1,15,TRBD2,TRBV7-2,CASSSWTSGEGEQFF,TGTGCCAGCAGCTCTTGGACTAGCGGGGAGGGTGAGCAGTTCTTC
.,TRBJ1-1,13,TRBD1,TRBV20-1,CSADRGMRTEAFF,TGCAGTGCAGACAGGGGAATGCGTACTGAAGCTTTCTTT
few,TRBJ2-1,14,.,TRBV7-9,CASVKVGSGNEQFF,TGTGCCAGCGTCAAGGTGGGGTCTGGCAATGAGCAGTTCTTC
.,TRBJ2-5,14,.,TRBV12-5,CASGSTDKKETQYF,TGTGCTAGTGGTTCGACAGATAAAAAAGAGACCCAGTACTTC
few,TRBJ2-5,14,.,TRBV20-1,CSASPRTVGETQYF,TGCAGTGCTAGCCCTCGTACTGTGGGTGAGACCCAGTACTTC
.,TRBJ2-6,18,.,TRBV12-3/TRBV12-4,CASSPPTLGNSGANVLTF,TGTGCCAGCAGCCCCCCCACACTCGGCAACTCTGGGGCCAACGTCCTGACTTTC
.,TRBJ2-7,17,.,TRBV15,CATSRAHGPPSPYEQYF,TGTGCCACCAGCAGAGCCCACGGACCCCCCAGCCCCTACGAGCAGTACTTC
few,TRBJ2-3,15,TRBD2,TRBV12-3/TRBV12-4,CASRRGGSSTDTQYF,TGTGCCAGCAGAAGGGGAGGGAGTAGCACAGATACGCAGTATTTT
few,TRBJ1-5,17,.,TRBV12-3/TRBV12-4,CASSPTMRGRGNQPQHF,TGTGCCAGCAGCCCCACCATGAGGGGAAGAGGCAATCAGCCCCAGCATTTT
.,TRBJ2-3,17,TRBD2,TRBV7-2,CASSKGLAGGPRDTQYF,TGTGCCAGCAGCAAGGGACTAGCGGGAGGGCCAAGAGATACGCAGTATTTT
few,TRBJ2-5,13,TRBD1,TRBV29-1,CSVAPGQQETQYF,TGCAGCGTCGCCCCGGGACAGCAAGAGACCCAGTACTTC
.,TRBJ1-2,13,TRBD1,TRBV3-1,CASSQEIFGTAFF,TGTGCCAGCAGCCAAGAAATTTTCGGGACAGCGTTCTTC
.,TRBJ1-2,15,.,TRBV6-6,CASSYVLGSGDGYTF,TGTGCCAGCAGTTACGTTCTGGGGAGTGGAGATGGCTACACCTTC
.,TRBJ2-2,15,.,TRBV2,CASSVGALNTGELFF,TGTGCCAGCAGCGTCGGGGCACTGAACACCGGGGAGCTGTTTTTT
many,TRBJ1-1,13,.,TRBV6-1,CASSEMVSAEAFF,TGTGCCAGCAGTGAAATGGTATCAGCAGAAGCTTTCTTT
.,TRBJ1-2,15,.,TRBV29-1,CSVEGAFPAQYGYTF,TGCAGCGTTGAGGGGGCATTCCCTGCTCAATATGGCTACACCTTC
few,TRBJ2-1,15,.,TRBV18,CASSPGGGPSNEQFF,TGTGCCAGCTCACCTGGGGGGGGGCCAAGCAATGAGCAGTTCTTC
.,TRBJ1-3,15,.,TRBV11-3,CASSLVQLSGNTIYF,TGTGCCAGCAGCTTAGTACAACTCTCTGGAAACACCATATATTTT
few,TRBJ2-3,17,TRBD1,TRBV10-3,CAISGRTGVGSTDTQYF,TGTGCCATCAGTGGGCGGACAGGGGTCGGGAGCACAGATACGCAGTATTTT
.,TRBJ2-3,16,TRBD2,TRBV7-7,CASSPRLAGGTDTQYF,TGTGCCAGCAGCCCCCGACTAGCGGGGGGCACAGATACGCAGTATTTT
.,TRBJ2-3,17,TRBD2,TRBV7-8,CASSLGLLAGFTDTQYF,TGTGCCAGCAGCTTAGGCTTGCTAGCGGGATTCACAGATACGCAGTATTTT
.,TRBJ1-4,13,.,TRBV30,CAWTDRNHEKLFF,TGTGCCTGGACGGACCGAAATCACGAAAAACTGTTTTTT
.,TRBJ2-2,16,TRBD1,TRBV7-9,CASSPSWTGPRGELFF,TGTGCCAGCAGCCCGTCTTGGACAGGACCAAGGGGGGAGCTGTTTTTT
.,TRBJ1-1,13,.,TRBV6-1,CASSEVGRSEAFF,TGTGCCAGCAGTGAAGTTGGCAGAAGTGAAGCTTTCTTT
few,TRBJ2-1,15,.,TRBV5-1,CASSLEGHSYNEQFF,TGCGCCAGCAGCTTGGAGGGCCATTCCTACAATGAGCAGTTCTTC
few,TRBJ2-3,15,TRBD2,TRBV5-5,CASSFRAGSTDTQYF,TGTGCCAGCAGCTTTCGAGCGGGGAGCACAGATACGCAGTATTTT
many,TRBJ2-5,13,TRBD1,TRBV11-3,CASSRQGRETQYF,TGTGCCAGCAGCCGACAGGGCAGAGAGACCCAGTACTTC
many,TRBJ2-7,13,TRBD1,TRBV20-1,CSARDRGPYEQYF,TGCAGTGCTAGAGACAGGGGGCCGTACGAGCAGTACTTC
many,TRBJ2-1,11,.,TRBV28,CASSRTLDVLF,TGTGCCAGCAGTCGGACGCTTGACGTACTGTTC
.,TRBJ1-1,16,TRBD1,TRBV7-9,CASSPRGDRGRGEAFF,TGTGCCAGCAGCCCACGGGGGGACAGGGGGCGCGGTGAAGCTTTCTTT
many,TRBJ2-2,13,.,TRBV29-1,CSVGGTNTGELFF,TGCAGCGTAGGTGGTACGAACACCGGGGAGCTGTTTTTT
few,TRBJ1-4,14,.,TRBV12-3/TRBV12-4,CASTRYATNEKLFF,TGTGCCAGCACCCGTTATGCAACTAATGAAAAACTGTTTTTT
.,TRBJ1-2,16,.,TRBV28,CASSSAGASKPYGYTF,TGTGCCAGCAGTTCGGCCGGGGCCTCGAAACCCTATGGCTACACCTTC
few,TRBJ1-1,13,.,TRBV7-2,CASSLAANTEAFF,TGTGCCAGCAGCTTAGCGGCGAACACTGAAGCTTTCTTT
many,TRBJ1-2,13,TRBD1,TRBV14,CASSRQGIGGYTF,TGTGCCAGCAGCCGACAGGGAATAGGTGGCTACACCTTC
.,TRBJ2-7,14,.,TRBV28,CASTRWGRSYEQYF,TGTGCCAGCACCCGCTGGGGGCGGTCCTACGAGCAGTACTTC
many,TRBJ1-1,16,.,TRBV30,CAWRIGPHPGNTEAFF,TGTGCCTGGAGAATCGGGCCTCATCCCGGGAACACTGAAGCTTTCTTT
.,TRBJ2-3,13,.,TRBV7-2,CASSTHREDTQYF,TGTGCCAGCAGCACTCACAGAGAAGATACGCAGTATTTT
.,TRBJ1-4,14,TRBD1,TRBV9,CASSVGTGGEKLFF,TGTGCCAGCAGCGTAGGGACAGGGGGGGAAAAACTGTTTTTT
few,TRBJ1-2,13,TRBD1,TRBV20-1,CSARGGTGYGYTF,TGCAGTGCTAGAGGGGGGACAGGCTATGGCTACACCTTC
.,TRBJ1-5,15,.,TRBV29-1,CSVDPGRPPWQPQHF,TGCAGCGTTGACCCCGGACGGCCGCCATGGCAGCCCCAGCATTTT
few,TRBJ2-7,13,TRBD1,TRBV6-2/TRBV6-3,CASSLGTVYEQYF,TGTGCCAGCAGCCTTGGGACAGTCTACGAGCAGTACTTC
.,TRBJ1-1,15,.,TRBV6-2/TRBV6-3,CASSYIFRESPEAFF,TGTGCCAGCAGTTATATATTCCGGGAATCGCCTGAAGCTTTCTTT
.,TRBJ2-1,19,.,TRBV4-2,CASSQTTVVAETSYNEQFF,TGTGCCAGCAGCCAAACCACCGTGGTAGCGGAAACTTCCTACAATGAGCAGTTCTTC
.,TRBJ2-5,16,.,TRBV28,CASSLMGGGFAETQYF,TGTGCCAGCAGTTTGATGGGGGGCGGTTTTGCGGAGACCCAGTACTTC
.,TRBJ2-4,14,.,TRBV6-2/TRBV6-3,CASSYTGTVNIQYF,TGTGCCAGCAGTTACACCGGGACGGTCAACATTCAGTACTTC
.,TRBJ2-1,14,.,TRBV7-8,CASSFRETDNEQFF,TGTGCCAGCAGCTTCCGGGAGACCGACAATGAGCAGTTCTTC
few,TRBJ2-1,16,TRBD2,TRBV3-1,CASTQAAGGTYNEQFF,TGTGCCAGCACCCAGGCCGCGGGAGGAACCTACAATGAGCAGTTCTTC
few,TRBJ2-3,16,TRBD2,TRBV5-1,CASSRPFAGGTDTQYF,TGCGCCAGCAGCCGACCCTTCGCGGGGGGCACAGATACGCAGTATTTT
.,TRBJ1-5,13,.,TRBV2,CASSGDSYQPQHF,TGTGCCAGCAGTGGAGACAGTTATCAGCCCCAGCATTTT